The 7 T cell receptor beta chains below all came from one sample that was sequenced in a study of blood T cell repertoires in COVID-19. The repertoire was sequenced with immunoSEQ multiplex PCR; TCRdb's copy has only in-frame clones and lacks some. The table records about 43,000 clones, about 90% of them present only once. Material for sequencing was peripheral blood. The receptor source for this set is a woman aged 80 or older with active COVID-19.

This clone has only a few counts. This chain's CDR3 is CASSIGQNSNQPQHF. CDR3 sequence (DNA): TGTGCCAGTAGTATAGGACAGAATAGCAATCAGCCCCAGCATTTT. The J gene is TRBJ1-5, the V gene TRBV19, with D perhaps TRBD1 (5 bases). CDR1 and CDR2 from the germline V gene are LNHDA and SQIVND (reference sequence). Trimming removed 1 base from V and 0 bases from J, with 7 bases in between. The CDR3 contains 15 residues.

The chain employs TRBV4-1 and TRBJ2-7; 8 bases line up with TRBD1. The V gene's germline CDR1 is MGHRA and CDR2 YSYEKL. This CDR3 spans 17 amino acids. J lost 3 bases, V lost 0 bases, and 10 bases had no gene match. The CDR3 DNA is TGCGCCAGCAGCCAAGATCGGGGGTCGGACAGGGACTACGAGCAGTACTTC. Encoded protein: CASSQDRGSDRDYEQYF.

The V call is TRBV30, the J call TRBJ2-4; D remains unclear. CDR1 is GTSNPN and CDR2 is SVGIG in the germline V gene (reference sequence). The V end was cut by 6 bases, the J end by 2 bases, with 11 bases between. There are 13 residues in the CDR3. This CDR3 reads CACQASTKNIQYF. CDR3 nucleotide sequence: TGTGCCTGCCAGGCCTCGACCAAAAACATTCAGTACTTC.

This chain joins TRBV7-9 and TRBJ1-2; no clear D gene. Germline V gives CDR1 SEHNR, CDR2 FQNEAQ (reference sequence). V was pared by 0 bases and J by 4 bases, with 12 bases between. This CDR3 spans 15 amino acids. CDR3 protein: CASSLALAESYGYTF. DNA of the CDR3: TGTGCCAGCAGCTTAGCGCTGGCAGAATCCTATGGCTACACCTTC.

This chain links TRBV5-5 with TRBJ2-5, with TRBD2 identical over 11 bases. Germline V gene lookup returns CDR1 SGHKS and CDR2 YYEKEE (reference sequence). The trim removed 2 bases at V and 5 bases at J, leaving 2 bases unmatched. CDR3 length: 14 amino acids. Here the CDR3 reads CASSFGTSGETQYF. The DNA of the CDR3 is TGTGCCAGCAGCTTCGGGACTAGCGGCGAGACCCAGTACTTC.

The rearrangement joins TRBV6-6 to TRBJ2-7, with D possibly matching TRBD2 (6 bases). This CDR3 has 14 residues. The ends were cut back, 7 bases at V and 3 bases at J, with 16 bases in the middle. CDR1 is MNHNY, CDR2 SVGAGI, per germline (reference sequence). The CDR3 sequence: CASNPGGSFYEQYF. In DNA form, the CDR3 reads TGTGCCAGCAACCCCGGGGGTAGTTTCTACGAGCAGTACTTC.

The rearrangement links TRBV5-1 to TRBJ1-1, with TRBD1 identical over 7 bases. The V and J ends lost 1 base and 3 bases, in that order; junction bases with no gene match: 6. There are 15 residues in the CDR3. Germline V lookup: CDR1 SGHRS, CDR2 YFSETQ. CDR3 in amino acids: CASSLTQGQHTEAFF. CDR3 DNA sequence: TGCGCCAGCAGCTTGACACAGGGGCAGCACACTGAAGCTTTCTTT.